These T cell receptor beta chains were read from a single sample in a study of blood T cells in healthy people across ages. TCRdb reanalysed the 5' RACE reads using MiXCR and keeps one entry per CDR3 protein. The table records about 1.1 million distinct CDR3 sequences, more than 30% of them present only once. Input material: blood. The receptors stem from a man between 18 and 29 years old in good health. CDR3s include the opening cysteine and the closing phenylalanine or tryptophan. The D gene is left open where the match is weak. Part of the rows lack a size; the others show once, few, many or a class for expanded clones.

cdr3_aa: CASSLDTASNYGYTF
cdr3_nt: TGTGCCAGCAGTTTAGACACGGCGTCTAACTATGGCTACACCTTC
v_call: TRBV12-3/TRBV12-4
clone_size: many
j_call: TRBJ1-2
d_call: .

cdr3_aa: CASSFLNEQFF
cdr3_nt: TGTGCCAGCAGCTTTCTCAATGAGCAGTTCTTC
v_call: TRBV7-2
clone_size: many
j_call: TRBJ2-1
d_call: .

cdr3_aa: CASSLGSPLNSYEQYF
cdr3_nt: TGTGCCAGCAGTCTCGGCTCTCCTCTTAACTCCTACGAGCAGTACTTC
v_call: TRBV25-1
clone_size: few
j_call: TRBJ2-7
d_call: .

cdr3_aa: CASSVVRGSYEQYF
cdr3_nt: TGTGCCAGCAGTGTAGTCCGTGGCTCCTACGAGCAGTACTTC
v_call: TRBV2
clone_size: .
j_call: TRBJ2-7
d_call: .

cdr3_aa: CASSYSGTHGYTF
cdr3_nt: TGTGCCAGCAGTTACTCAGGAACCCATGGCTACACCTTC
v_call: TRBV6-5
clone_size: few
j_call: TRBJ1-2
d_call: .

cdr3_aa: CASRSDRVYEAFF
cdr3_nt: TGTGCCAGCAGATCTGACAGGGTCTATGAAGCTTTCTTT
v_call: TRBV6-5
clone_size: .
j_call: TRBJ1-1
d_call: TRBD1

cdr3_aa: CASSRQRRAFF
cdr3_nt: TGTGCCAGCAGCCGTCAAAGGCGGGCTTTCTTT
v_call: TRBV7-9
clone_size: .
j_call: TRBJ1-1
d_call: .

cdr3_aa: CASSVDAAAKNIQYF
cdr3_nt: TGTGCCAGCAGTGTGGACGCGGCAGCCAAAAACATTCAGTACTTC
v_call: TRBV2
clone_size: .
j_call: TRBJ2-4
d_call: .

cdr3_aa: CAISEPRFEGEKLFF
cdr3_nt: TGTGCCATCAGTGAGCCTAGGTTCGAGGGGGAAAAACTGTTTTTT
v_call: TRBV10-3
clone_size: once
j_call: TRBJ1-4
d_call: .

cdr3_aa: CASSQTSGGAGYNEQYF
cdr3_nt: TGCGCCAGCAGCCAAACTAGCGGGGGGGCCGGGTACAATGAGCAGTACTTC
v_call: TRBV4-3
clone_size: .
j_call: TRBJ2-7
d_call: TRBD2

cdr3_aa: CASSLGVGRETQYF
cdr3_nt: TGTGCCAGCAGCTTAGGTGTCGGGCGAGAGACCCAGTACTTC
v_call: TRBV7-9
clone_size: few
j_call: TRBJ2-5
d_call: .

cdr3_aa: CASSANREYF
cdr3_nt: TGTGCCAGCAGCGCCAATCGGGAGTATTTT
v_call: TRBV5-6
clone_size: .
j_call: TRBJ2-3
d_call: .

cdr3_aa: CASSLTRSRGAFF
cdr3_nt: TGTGCCAGCAGCTTAACCAGAAGTCGGGGGGCTTTCTTT
v_call: TRBV7-9
clone_size: .
j_call: TRBJ1-1
d_call: .

cdr3_aa: CASSFSGQGGREKLFF
cdr3_nt: TGTGCCAGCAGTTTCTCCGGACAGGGGGGACGGGAAAAACTGTTTTTT
v_call: TRBV27
clone_size: .
j_call: TRBJ1-4
d_call: TRBD1

cdr3_aa: CSASFSGDTQYF
cdr3_nt: TGCAGTGCTAGTTTCTCCGGGGATACGCAGTATTTT
v_call: TRBV20-1
clone_size: .
j_call: TRBJ2-3
d_call: .

cdr3_aa: CASSFLSITSRGETQYF
cdr3_nt: TGTGCCAGCAGCTTCCTTAGTATTACGTCCCGGGGAGAGACCCAGTACTTC
v_call: TRBV7-2
clone_size: .
j_call: TRBJ2-5
d_call: .

cdr3_aa: CASSLGRAESYEQFF
cdr3_nt: TGTGCCAGCAGCTTAGGGCGGGCGGAATCCTACGAGCAGTTCTTC
v_call: TRBV7-9
clone_size: .
j_call: TRBJ2-1
d_call: .

cdr3_aa: CASSQGQTEETQYF
cdr3_nt: TGCGCCAGCAGCCAAGGACAGACTGAAGAGACCCAGTACTTC
v_call: TRBV5-1
clone_size: .
j_call: TRBJ2-5
d_call: .

cdr3_aa: CASSFGTGGGEAFF
cdr3_nt: TGTGCCAGCAGCTTCGGGACAGGGGGCGGTGAAGCTTTCTTT
v_call: TRBV5-5
clone_size: few
j_call: TRBJ1-1
d_call: TRBD1

cdr3_aa: CASTMEAATSTQFF
cdr3_nt: TGTGCCAGCACCATGGAAGCGGCCACATCTACCCAGTTCTTC
v_call: TRBV12-3/TRBV12-4
clone_size: .
j_call: TRBJ2-1
d_call: .

cdr3_aa: CASSPVATYGQYF
cdr3_nt: TGTGCCAGCAGTCCCGTAGCGACCTACGGGCAGTACTTC
v_call: TRBV4-2
clone_size: .
j_call: TRBJ2-7
d_call: .

cdr3_aa: CSASGLTGYEQYF
cdr3_nt: TGCAGTGCTAGTGGGCTCACAGGGTACGAGCAGTACTTC
v_call: TRBV20-1
clone_size: .
j_call: TRBJ2-7
d_call: .

cdr3_aa: CASSLTTSSIQYF
cdr3_nt: TGTGCCAGCAGCTTAACGACATCTAGCATTCAGTACTTC
v_call: TRBV7-2
clone_size: .
j_call: TRBJ2-4
d_call: .

cdr3_aa: CASSSRYPSDTEAFF
cdr3_nt: TGTGCCAGCAGTTCCCGCTATCCCTCGGACACTGAAGCTTTCTTT
v_call: TRBV6-5
clone_size: .
j_call: TRBJ1-1
d_call: .

cdr3_aa: CASRAAPVEQYF
cdr3_nt: TGTGCCAGCAGGGCGGCGCCCGTTGAGCAGTACTTC
v_call: TRBV2
clone_size: few
j_call: TRBJ2-7
d_call: .

cdr3_aa: CASGIWGSDQPQHF
cdr3_nt: TGTGCCAGCGGAATTTGGGGTTCAGATCAGCCCCAGCATTTT
v_call: TRBV27
clone_size: .
j_call: TRBJ1-5
d_call: .

cdr3_aa: CASSRLTSTDTQYF
cdr3_nt: TGTGCCAGCTCTCGCCTAACTAGCACAGATACGCAGTATTTT
v_call: TRBV18
clone_size: .
j_call: TRBJ2-3
d_call: .